Shown below are 2 T cell receptor beta chains from a single sample sequenced in a study of blood T cell repertoires in COVID-19. Using immunoSEQ multiplex PCR, the repertoire was profiled, and TCRdb retains in-frame clones only, with some absent. Seen here are roughly 40,000 clones, 85% to 95% observed once, and the top ten hold about 6%. Sequenced: peripheral blood. These TCRs come from a human donor in a cohort sampled during active COVID-19.

The genes are TRBV5-4 and TRBJ2-7; TRBD1 matches at 11 bases. Germline trimming cut 4 bases from V and 2 bases from J; bases unmatched to any gene: 2. The CDR3 runs 14 residues. Germline CDR1 is SGHNT and CDR2 is YYREEE (reference sequence). CDR3 sequence: CASSPGQGAYEQYF. The CDR3 DNA is TGTGCCAGCAGCCCGGGACAGGGGGCCTACGAGCAGTACTTC.

The J gene is TRBJ2-3, the V gene TRBV6-2 or TRBV6-3; 8 bases align to TRBD2. The V gene's germline CDR1 is MNHEY and CDR2 SVGEGT. V shed 5 bases and J 4 bases; nucleotides not matched to a gene: 26. CDR3 size: 21 residues. The CDR3 region is CASSTGGDSVWRGDFPDTQYF. The CDR3 nucleotides read TGTGCCAGCAGTACGGGAGGGGATTCGGTTTGGCGGGGAGACTTTCCAGATACGCAGTATTTT.